These 10 T cell receptor beta chains were all obtained from the same sample, sequenced in a study of OX40 agonist ivuxolimab in advanced cancers. Profiling relied on immunoSEQ multiplex PCR, and the TCRdb table lists in-frame clones only, not all of them. The table records 63,000 or so clones, roughly nine tenths of them present only once. The sample here was CD4+ or CD8+ T cells sorted from blood, taken in a trial of the OX40 agonist ivuxolimab. Source of these receptors: an adult with an advanced solid tumor such as melanoma, head and neck, liver or kidney cancer.

The chain employs TRBV7-6 and TRBJ2-7; weak D call: TRBD2 (6 bases). The CDR3 spans 13 residues. Trimming took off 2 bases at V and 6 bases at J, with 11 bases between the two ends. Germline V gene data show CDR1 as SGHVS and CDR2 as FNYEAQ. The CDR3 here is CASSLRVGGEQYV. The CDR3 bases are TGTGCCAGCAGCTTAAGAGTGGGAGGCGAGCAGTACGTC.

The J gene is TRBJ2-1, the V gene TRBV7-2; D gene unclear. CDR3 length: 12 amino acids. V was clipped by 5 bases and J by 5 bases, with 7 bases between them. Looked up from germline, CDR1 is SGHTA and CDR2 is FQGNSA. The CDR3 nucleotides are TGTGCCAGCAGCCGCACTGACAATGAGCAGTTCTTC. Its translation: CASSRTDNEQFF.

The chain combines TRBV25-1 with TRBJ1-1; D unclear. V lost 4 bases, J lost 7 bases, and 13 bases lay in between. This CDR3 is built from 13 residues. The germline V gene encodes CDR1 MGHDK and CDR2 SYGVNS. This CDR3 is CASSGIPWDEAFF. Here the CDR3 DNA reads TGTGCCAGCAGTGGGATCCCCTGGGATGAAGCTTTCTTT.

The chain recombines TRBV5-8 with TRBJ1-5; D unclear. Germline CDR1 reads SGHTS; CDR2 reads YDEGEE. V shed 2 bases and J shed 2 bases, with 8 bases lying between them. The CDR3 length is 14 residues. In DNA form, the CDR3 reads TGTGCCAGCAGCTTTTTAGAGGGCAATCAGCCCCAGCATTTT. It yields the protein CASSFLEGNQPQHF.

This chain connects TRBV30 to TRBJ1-2; D might be TRBD1 (6 bases). Per the germline V gene, CDR1 is GTSNPN and CDR2 is SVGIG (reference sequence). Deletions cut 2 bases from V and 2 bases from J, with 18 bases between. The CDR3 sequence is 16 residues long. CDR3 sequence (DNA): TGTGCCTGGAGTCTAATTGGGAAGGGGGAAAACTATGGCTACACCTTC. It is translated as CAWSLIGKGENYGYTF.

This clone was found once. V and J are TRBV7-6 and TRBJ2-7; D ambiguous. CDR3 length equals 12 residues. V lost 4 bases and J lost 2, with 6 bases in between. Per germline, CDR1 SGHVS and CDR2 FNYEAQ. CDR3 nucleotides: TGTGCCAGCAGCTGGACCCCCTACGAGCAGTACTTC. This encodes CASSWTPYEQYF.

The genes are TRBV10-3 and TRBJ2-3, with 9 bases matching TRBD2. This CDR3 contains 18 residues. The germline gives CDR1 ENHRY, CDR2 SYGVKD. J lost 1 base, V lost 2 bases, and 10 bases had no gene match. Written as DNA, the CDR3 is TGTGCCATCAGTGAGCGGACTAGCGCGATACCCGGCACAGATACGCAGTATTTT. Amino acids: CAISERTSAIPGTDTQYF.

This clone was detected only a few times. This chain connects TRBV2 to TRBJ2-3; 9 positions agree with TRBD1. CDR1 is SNHLY, CDR2 FYNNEI, per germline. This CDR3 contains 15 residues. Trimming took 2 bases from V and 6 from J; bases not matched to a gene: 6. The chain's CDR3 is CASSEWDRVSDTQYF. In nucleotides, the CDR3 is TGTGCCAGCAGTGAATGGGACAGGGTGTCTGATACGCAGTATTTT.

This clone has just a few counts. The chain is built from TRBV27 and TRBJ2-7; 9 bases are shared with TRBD1. V lost 0 bases and J lost 8; bases outside the gene matches: 8. Germline CDR1 MNHEY, CDR2 SMNVEV (reference sequence). The CDR3 runs to 15 residues. CDR3: CASSLSATGGVKQYV. The CDR3, as DNA: TGTGCCAGCAGTTTATCGGCAACAGGGGGCGTAAAGCAGTACGTC.

The chain couples TRBV19 to TRBJ2-5, with TRBD1 matching over 12 bases. Germline loops: CDR1 LNHDA, CDR2 SQIVND (reference sequence). The J segment lost 3 bases and the V segment lost 9 bases, leaving 11 bases of the junction unmatched. CDR3 size: 16 residues. This chain's CDR3 is CASRRGQGAQEETQYF. The CDR3, as DNA: TGTGCCAGCCGCAGGGGACAGGGGGCACAAGAAGAGACCCAGTACTTC.